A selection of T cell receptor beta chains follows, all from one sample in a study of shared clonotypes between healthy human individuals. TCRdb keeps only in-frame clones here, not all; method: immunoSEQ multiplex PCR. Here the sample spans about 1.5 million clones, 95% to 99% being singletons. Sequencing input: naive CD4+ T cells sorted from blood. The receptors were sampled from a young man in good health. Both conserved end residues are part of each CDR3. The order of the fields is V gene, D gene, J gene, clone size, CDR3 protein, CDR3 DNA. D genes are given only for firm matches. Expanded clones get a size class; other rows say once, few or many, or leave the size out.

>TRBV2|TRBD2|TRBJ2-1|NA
CASSEAWGLAGEQFF
TGTGCCAGCAGTGAAGCATGGGGACTAGCCGGTGAGCAGTTCTTC
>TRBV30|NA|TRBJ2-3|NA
CAWKSLVVFTDTQYF
TGTGCCTGGAAGAGTCTAGTCGTGTTCACAGATACGCAGTATTTT
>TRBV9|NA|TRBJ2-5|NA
CASNRGNQETQYF
TGTGCCAGCAATAGAGGGAACCAAGAGACCCAGTACTTC
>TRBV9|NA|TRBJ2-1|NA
CASSVGNRGGPEQFF
TGTGCCAGCAGCGTAGGGAACAGGGGAGGCCCTGAGCAGTTCTTC
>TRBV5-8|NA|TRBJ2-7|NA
CASSNRDWAKLDYEQYF
TGTGCCAGCAGCAACCGGGACTGGGCTAAGCTTGACTACGAGCAGTACTTC
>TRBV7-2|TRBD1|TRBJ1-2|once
CASSPDREEGYTF
TGTGCCAGCAGCCCAGACAGGGAGGAAGGCTACACCTTC
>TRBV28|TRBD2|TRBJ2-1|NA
CASSLGGRIYNEQFF
TGTGCCAGCAGTTTAGGCGGGAGAATCTACAATGAGCAGTTCTTC
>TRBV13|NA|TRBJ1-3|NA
CASSSRPPRTGNTIYF
TGTGCCAGCAGCTCTCGGCCGCCCCGCACTGGAAACACCATATATTTT
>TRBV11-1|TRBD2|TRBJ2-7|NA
CASSWTTSGTYEQYF
TGTGCCAGCAGCTGGACGACTAGCGGAACCTACGAGCAGTACTTC
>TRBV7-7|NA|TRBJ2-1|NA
CASSLGGGRPYNEQFF
TGTGCCAGCAGCTTAGGTGGGGGTCGTCCCTACAATGAGCAGTTCTTC
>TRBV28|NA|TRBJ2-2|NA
CASSLLSGELFF
TGTGCCAGCAGTTTATTGTCCGGGGAGCTGTTTTTT
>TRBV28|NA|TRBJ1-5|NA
CATTIPGPGNQPQHF
TGTGCCACCACGATTCCGGGGCCGGGCAATCAGCCCCAGCATTTT
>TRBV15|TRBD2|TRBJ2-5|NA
CATSRLPGGAQETQYF
TGTGCCACCAGCAGACTTCCGGGAGGAGCACAAGAGACCCAGTACTTC
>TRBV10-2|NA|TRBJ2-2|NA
CASSQRGTDTGELFF
TGCGCCAGCAGTCAGAGGGGGACCGACACCGGGGAGCTGTTTTTT
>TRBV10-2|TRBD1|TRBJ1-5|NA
CASSPTGGVNQPQHF
TGCGCCAGCAGCCCGACAGGGGGCGTAAATCAGCCCCAGCATTTT
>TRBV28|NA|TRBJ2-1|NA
CASSLWWGASYNEQFF
TGTGCCAGCAGTTTATGGTGGGGGGCATCCTACAATGAGCAGTTCTTC
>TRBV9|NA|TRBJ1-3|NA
CASSVERGSSPSGNTIYF
TGTGCCAGCAGCGTAGAGAGGGGTTCTAGTCCTTCTGGAAACACCATATATTTT
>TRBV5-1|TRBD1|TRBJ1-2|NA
CASSSTGTGAPVDGYTF
TGCGCCAGCAGCAGTACCGGGACAGGGGCTCCAGTTGACGGCTACACCTTC
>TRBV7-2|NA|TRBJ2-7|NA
CASSSVYEQYF
TGTGCCAGCAGCTCCGTCTACGAGCAGTACTTC
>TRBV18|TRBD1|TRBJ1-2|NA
CASSQAQRGRDGYTF
TGTGCCAGCTCCCAAGCGCAAAGGGGGCGCGATGGCTACACCTTC
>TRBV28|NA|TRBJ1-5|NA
CASRYRVGGLGNQPQHF
TGTGCCAGCAGATACAGGGTTGGAGGGTTAGGCAATCAGCCCCAGCATTTT
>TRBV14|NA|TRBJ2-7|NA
CASSQDWDTYEQYF
TGTGCCAGCAGCCAAGACTGGGACACTTACGAGCAGTACTTC
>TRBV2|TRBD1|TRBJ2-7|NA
CASSEQGQSYEQYF
TGTGCCAGCAGTGAACAGGGACAGTCCTACGAGCAGTACTTC
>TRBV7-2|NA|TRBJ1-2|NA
CASSLTPTSNYGYTF
TGTGCCAGCAGCTTGACCCCAACGAGTAACTATGGCTACACCTTC
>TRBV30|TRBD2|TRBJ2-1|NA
CAWSAGLAGIHEQFF
TGTGCCTGGAGCGCGGGACTAGCGGGGATCCATGAGCAGTTCTTC
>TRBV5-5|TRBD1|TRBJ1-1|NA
CASSPDRGIEAFF
TGTGCCAGCAGCCCAGACAGGGGTATAGAGGCTTTCTTT
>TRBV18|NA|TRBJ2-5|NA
CASSSLRSFQETQYF
TGTGCCAGCTCATCCTTAAGGAGTTTCCAAGAGACCCAGTACTTC
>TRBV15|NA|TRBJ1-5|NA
CATSIDKNSNQPQHF
TGTGCCACCAGCATAGACAAAAATAGCAATCAGCCCCAGCATTTT
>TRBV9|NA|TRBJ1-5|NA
CASSPTPGPNQPQHF
TGTGCCAGCAGCCCTACCCCAGGGCCAAATCAGCCCCAGCATTTT
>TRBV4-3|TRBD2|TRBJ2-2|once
CASSAGGLAGGNTGELFF
TGCGCCAGCAGCGCGGGAGGGCTAGCGGGAGGGAACACCGGGGAGCTGTTTTTT
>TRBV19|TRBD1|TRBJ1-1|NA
CASSIVAGGVEAFF
TGTGCCAGTAGTATAGTAGCAGGGGGCGTCGAAGCTTTCTTT
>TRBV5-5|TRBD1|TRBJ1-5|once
CASSLNGQGAWQPQHF
TGTGCCAGCAGCTTGAACGGACAGGGGGCTTGGCAGCCCCAGCATTTT